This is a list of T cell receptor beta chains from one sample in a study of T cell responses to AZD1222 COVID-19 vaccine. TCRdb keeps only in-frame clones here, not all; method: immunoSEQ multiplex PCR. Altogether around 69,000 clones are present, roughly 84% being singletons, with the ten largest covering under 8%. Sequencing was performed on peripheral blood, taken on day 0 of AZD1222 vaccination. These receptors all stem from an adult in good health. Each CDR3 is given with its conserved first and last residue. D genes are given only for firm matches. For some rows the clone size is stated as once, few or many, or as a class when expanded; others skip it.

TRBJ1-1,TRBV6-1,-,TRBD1,TGTGCCAGCAGTGAGTGGACAGGGGAAGCTGAAGCTTTCTTT,CASSEWTGEAEAFF
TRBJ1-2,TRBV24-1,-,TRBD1,TGTGCCACCAGTGATGGACAGGGCGGCGGCTACACCTTC,CATSDGQGGGYTF
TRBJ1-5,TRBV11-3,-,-,TGCGTGGGGAGGGGGGGAAGCAATCAGCCCCAGCATTTT,CVGRGGSNQPQHF
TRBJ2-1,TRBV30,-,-,TGTGCCTGGAGTGTGTCGTACAATGAGCAGTTCTTC,CAWSVSYNEQFF
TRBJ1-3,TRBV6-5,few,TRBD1,TGTGCCAGCAGGCTGACAGGGTTTTCGGACACCATATATTTT,CASRLTGFSDTIYF
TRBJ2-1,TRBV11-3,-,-,TGTGCCAGCAGCCCCTCGGGGACCCTAGGCAATGAGCAGTTCTTC,CASSPSGTLGNEQFF
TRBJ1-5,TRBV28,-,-,TGTGCCAGCAGTTTAGGGGCTCAGGGGCTCAATCAGCCCCAGCATTTT,CASSLGAQGLNQPQHF
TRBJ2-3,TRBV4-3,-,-,TGCGCCAGCAGCCAAGGGGGGGAAAGCACAGATACGCAGTATTTT,CASSQGGESTDTQYF
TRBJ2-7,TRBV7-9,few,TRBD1,TGTGCCAGCAGCTCACAGGGGTACGAGCAGTACTTC,CASSSQGYEQYF
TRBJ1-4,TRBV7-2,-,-,TGTGCCAGCAGCCCCCGGGCCGAATTGGGAAAACTGTTTTTT,CASSPRAELGKLFF
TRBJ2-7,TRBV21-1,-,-,TGTGCCAGCAGCAAAGTGAAAACAAACCGCCTCTACGAGCAGTACTTC,CASSKVKTNRLYEQYF
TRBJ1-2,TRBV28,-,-,TGTGCCAGCAGTGTCGGGGTGCAGAACTATGGCTACACCTTC,CASSVGVQNYGYTF
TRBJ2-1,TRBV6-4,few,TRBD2,TGTGCCAGCAGTGCCGGGACTAGCGGGGGGGCTCATGAGCAGTTCTTC,CASSAGTSGGAHEQFF
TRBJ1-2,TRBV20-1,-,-,TGCAGTGCTAGTCAGGGGACATATTCATCCTATGGCTACACCTTC,CSASQGTYSSYGYTF
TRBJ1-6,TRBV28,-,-,TGTGCCAGCAGTTCTCAGGCAGGGAGCTCCTATAATTCACCCCTCCACTTT,CASSSQAGSSYNSPLHF
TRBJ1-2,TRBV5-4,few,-,TGTGCCAGCAGCTTGGATAGGTTTAAGGTCTATGGCTACACCTTC,CASSLDRFKVYGYTF
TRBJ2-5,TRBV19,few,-,TGTGCCAGTAGTCCCCGAGGCAGGCGGGAGACCCAGTACTTC,CASSPRGRRETQYF
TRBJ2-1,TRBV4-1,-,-,TGCGCCAGCAGCCAAGATCACGCAGGGGAACCCTACAATGAGCAGTTCTTC,CASSQDHAGEPYNEQFF
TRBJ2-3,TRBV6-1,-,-,TGTGCCAGCAGTGAGAGATACCGGGGGGCGAGAGATACGCAGTATTTT,CASSERYRGARDTQYF
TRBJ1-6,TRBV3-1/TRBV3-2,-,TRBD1,TGTGCCAGCAGCCGACAATGGGACAGGGGTTTTAATTCACCCCTCCACTTT,CASSRQWDRGFNSPLHF
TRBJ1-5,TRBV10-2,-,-,TGCGCCAGCAGTGAGTCATCAGGGTATCAGCCCCAGCATTTT,CASSESSGYQPQHF
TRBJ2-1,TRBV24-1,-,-,TGTGCCACCAGTGATTGGCAGGGATGGAATGAGCAGTTCTTC,CATSDWQGWNEQFF
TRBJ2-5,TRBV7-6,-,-,TGTGCCAGCAGCTTAGCTGGAGGGGGCGGAAAGACCCAGTACTTC,CASSLAGGGGKTQYF
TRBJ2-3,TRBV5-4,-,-,TGTGCCAGCAGCTTTATAGACCGAGCAGATACGCAGTATTTT,CASSFIDRADTQYF
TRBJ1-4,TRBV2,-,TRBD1,TGTGCCAGCAGTGAAGGACAGGGGGGTGAAAAACTGTTTTTT,CASSEGQGGEKLFF
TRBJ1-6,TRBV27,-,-,TGTGCCAGCAGTTTCGGGACGTCCAATAATTCACCCCTCCACTTT,CASSFGTSNNSPLHF
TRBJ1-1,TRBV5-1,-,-,TGCGCCAGCAGCTTGGCGGGACAGAACACTGAAGCTTTCTTT,CASSLAGQNTEAFF
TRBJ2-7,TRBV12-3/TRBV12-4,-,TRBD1,TGTGCCAGCAGTTTGGGACAGGGGTACGAGCAGTACTTC,CASSLGQGYEQYF
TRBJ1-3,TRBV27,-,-,TGTGCCAGCAGTCCCCTTCCCCCCGGAAACACCATATATTTT,CASSPLPPGNTIYF
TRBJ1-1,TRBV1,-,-,TGCACCAGCAGCCAAGATTGGTGTATTTTGAACACTGAAGCTTTCTTT,CTSSQDWCILNTEAFF
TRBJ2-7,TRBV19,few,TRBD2,TGTGCCAGTAGTATCCCAAGGCTAGCGGGGGGCGACGAGCAGTACTTC,CASSIPRLAGGDEQYF
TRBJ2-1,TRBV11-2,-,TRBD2,TGTGCCAGCAGCTTAGGACTAGCGGGGACCTCCTCCTACAATGAGCAGTTCTTC,CASSLGLAGTSSYNEQFF
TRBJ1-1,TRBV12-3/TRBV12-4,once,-,TGTGCCAGCAGTTTTCAAAAGAACACTGAAGCTTTCTTT,CASSFQKNTEAFF
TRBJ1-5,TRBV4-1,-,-,TGCGCCAGCAGCCAAGTAATACAGGCCAATCAGCCCCAGCATTTT,CASSQVIQANQPQHF
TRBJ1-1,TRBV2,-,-,TGTGCCAGCAGGCGGCTTAACACTGAAGCTTTCTTT,CASRRLNTEAFF
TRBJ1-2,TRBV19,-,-,TGTGCCAGTTCAAGAGGAGCGGAGGGCTACACCTTC,CASSRGAEGYTF
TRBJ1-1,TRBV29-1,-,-,TGCAGCGTTGTAACTCAAAACACTGAAGCTTTCTTT,CSVVTQNTEAFF
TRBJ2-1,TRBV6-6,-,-,TGTGCCAGCAGTTACTCGAAAGGGGCCAATGAGCAGTTCTTC,CASSYSKGANEQFF
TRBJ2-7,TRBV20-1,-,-,TGCAGTGCTAGTTTCAGGTCCGGGCAGTACTTC,CSASFRSGQYF
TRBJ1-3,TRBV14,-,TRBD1,TGTGCCAGCAGCCTTCGACAGGGGTACTCTGGAAACACCATATATTTT,CASSLRQGYSGNTIYF
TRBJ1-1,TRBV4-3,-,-,TGCGCCAGCAGCCACCCTGGACAAGAAGCTTTCTTT,CASSHPGQEAFF
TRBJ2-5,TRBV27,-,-,TGTGCCACCCAGGAAGGGGAGACCCAGTACTTC,CATQEGETQYF
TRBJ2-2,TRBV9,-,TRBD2,TGTGCCAGCAGCAAACGGACTAGCGGCTTCGGGGAGCTGTTTTTT,CASSKRTSGFGELFF
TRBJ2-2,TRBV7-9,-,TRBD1,TGTGCCTTTCGAGGGGGCCATCCGAACACCGGGGAGCTGTTTTTT,CAFRGGHPNTGELFF
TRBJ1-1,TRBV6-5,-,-,TGTGCCAGCAGGGACGGCGGGCGAGGCACTGAAGCTTTCTTT,CASRDGGRGTEAFF
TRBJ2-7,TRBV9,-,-,TGTGCCAGCAGCGCAGCCCCGGGGTATTACGAGCAGTACTTC,CASSAAPGYYEQYF
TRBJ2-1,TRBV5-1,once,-,TGCGCCAGCCGGGGGCTAGATGTAAATGAGCAGTTCTTC,CASRGLDVNEQFF
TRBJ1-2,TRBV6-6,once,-,TGTGCCAGCAGTTCAAGGGGGAGGAACTATGGCTACACCTTC,CASSSRGRNYGYTF
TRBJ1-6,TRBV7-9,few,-,TGTGCCAGCAGCCCACAGGGTTTGGGGGATTCACCCCTCCACTTT,CASSPQGLGDSPLHF
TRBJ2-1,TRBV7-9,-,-,TGTGCCAGCAGCGGAGGGGAGCGCGCCAGGGAAGGCTCCTACAATGAGCAGTTCTTC,CASSGGERAREGSYNEQFF
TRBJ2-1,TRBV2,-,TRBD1,TGTGCCAGCAGTGAAGCGCTAGGGGGACAGGCTCACTCGATCGAGCAGTTCTTC,CASSEALGGQAHSIEQFF
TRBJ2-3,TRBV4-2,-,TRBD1,TGTGCCAGCAGTCCGACAGGGGCAGATACGCAGTATTTT,CASSPTGADTQYF
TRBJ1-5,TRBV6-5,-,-,TGTGCCAGCAGTTACAGGGAAGATCAGCCCCAGCATTTT,CASSYREDQPQHF
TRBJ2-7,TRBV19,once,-,TGTGCCAGTATGGAGACACGGGTTCCCTACGAGCAGTACTTC,CASMETRVPYEQYF
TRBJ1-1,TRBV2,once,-,TGTGCCAGCAGTCGACAGAACACTGAAGCTTTCTTT,CASSRQNTEAFF
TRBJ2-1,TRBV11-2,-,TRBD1,TGTGCCAGCAGCTTAGATGGGACAGGCTCCTACAATGAGCAGTTCTTC,CASSLDGTGSYNEQFF
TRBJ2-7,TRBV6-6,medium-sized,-,TGTGCCAGCAGTTCCTCGAGGGGGGACGAGCAGTACTTC,CASSSSRGDEQYF
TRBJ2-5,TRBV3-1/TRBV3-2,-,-,TGTGCCAGCAGCCAACCTTGGCGGGGCTACCAAGAGACCCAGTACTTC,CASSQPWRGYQETQYF
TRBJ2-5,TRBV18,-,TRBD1,TGTGCCAGCTCACCGACAACAGGGGGCGAGGAGACCCAGTACTTC,CASSPTTGGEETQYF